The 23 T cell receptor beta chains below all came from one sample that was sequenced in a study of blood T cell repertoires in COVID-19. The protocol was immunoSEQ multiplex PCR, while the TCRdb copy is restricted to in-frame clones and leaves out a portion. The table has about 88,000 clones, about 84% seen once; the top ten hold about 14%. Material: peripheral blood. These receptor sequences come from an older woman with acute or convalescent COVID-19.

The sample holds one count of this clone. The chain's CDR3 is CASSQDIGGAGGSEAFF. CDR3 coding DNA: TGCGCCAGCAGCCAAGATATCGGTGGGGCAGGGGGCTCTGAAGCTTTCTTT. This rearrangement joins TRBV4-3 to TRBJ1-1; 8 nucleotides match TRBD1. CDR3 size: 17 residues. The V and J ends lost 0 bases and 6 bases, in that order; junction bases with no gene match: 12. CDR1 is LGHNA, CDR2 YSLEER, per germline.

This chain connects TRBV21-1 to TRBJ2-4; TRBD1, the D gene given by the table, was not confirmed from the DNA. TRBV21-1 is a recognized pseudogene. This CDR3 spans 16 amino acids. CDR3 nucleotide sequence: TGTGCCAGCAGCAAAGAGGACAGGGAGGCCAAAAACATTCAGTACTTC. The encoded protein is CASSKEDREAKNIQYF.

The V call is TRBV19, the J call TRBJ1-4; 9 nucleotides line up with TRBD1. The CDR3 runs 17 residues. Germline assignment: CDR1 LNHDA and CDR2 SQIVND (reference sequence). V shed 2 bases, J shed 8 bases, and the junction held 12 bases outside the gene matches. CDR3 in amino acids: CASSIKPWDREGEKLFF. CDR3 nucleotide sequence: TGTGCCAGTAGTATAAAGCCATGGGACAGGGAAGGAGAAAAACTGTTTTTT.

With respect to this clone: The same CDR3 can be traced to other DNA sequences in this sample. The chain couples TRBV11-3 to TRBJ2-5; D is possibly TRBD1 (5 bases). The germline CDR1 and CDR2 sequences are SGHNT and YENEEA. V dropped 2 bases and J dropped 2 bases, with 6 bases sitting between them. The CDR3 has 13 residues. The CDR3 region has the DNA TGTGCCAGCAGCTTAAGGGGACAAGAGACCCAGTACTTC. Its translation is CASSLRGQETQYF.

V usage is TRBV12-5 and J usage is TRBJ2-2; 8 nucleotides match TRBD2. Germline CDR1 and CDR2: LGHNT and FRNRAP. Germline trimming cut 5 bases from V and 7 bases from J; bases unmatched to any gene: 12. This CDR3 contains 16 residues. CDR3 DNA sequence: TGTGCTAGTGGTCTCTCACTAGCGGAGTGGGTCGGGGAGCTGTTTTTT. The encoded protein is CASGLSLAEWVGELFF. Supplemented by reference TRBV12-5 and TRBJ2-2, the full variable domain reads DARVTQTPRHKVTEMGQEVTMRCQPILGHNTVFWYRQTMMQGLELLAYFRNRAPLDDSGMPKDRFSAEMPDATLATLKIQPSEPRDSAVYFCASGLSLAEWVGELFFGEGSRLTVL.

The chain couples TRBV7-2 to TRBJ2-5; 14 nucleotides agree with TRBD2. The CDR3 loop spans 17 amino acids. Germline values: CDR1 SGHTA, CDR2 FQGNSA. V was pared by 0 bases and J by 3 bases, with 3 bases of the junction left unmatched. CDR3 residues: CASSLARLAGGEETQYF. CDR3 DNA: TGTGCCAGCAGCTTAGCGAGACTAGCGGGGGGGGAAGAGACCCAGTACTTC.

The chain uses TRBV19 and TRBJ2-1, with 8 bases identical to TRBD2. Trimming at V came to 0 bases and at J to 4 bases, leaving 2 bases not matched to a gene. This CDR3 region has 15 residues. Germline-derived CDR1 and CDR2 are LNHDA and SQIVND (reference sequence). The CDR3 is CASSIDERGYNEQFF. The CDR3 coding sequence is TGTGCCAGTAGTATAGATGAGCGGGGGTACAATGAGCAGTTCTTC.

The gene calls are TRBV7-2 and TRBJ1-5, with D hard to call. Germline V gene data show CDR1 as SGHTA and CDR2 as FQGNSA. The CDR3 loop spans 15 amino acids. V gave up 1 base and J gave up 7 bases, with 14 bases separating them. The CDR3 is CASSLGLHRGQPQHF. The CDR3 coding sequence is TGTGCCAGCAGCTTAGGGCTCCATAGAGGGCAGCCCCAGCATTTT.

The CDR3 region is CASSGALGGYTF. The DNA of the CDR3 is TGCGCCAGCAGTGGGGCTCTCGGAGGCTACACCTTC. The chain links TRBV10-1 to TRBJ1-2, with D uncertain. Trimming removed 4 bases at V and 8 bases at J, with 11 bases between. Germline V CDR1 and CDR2: WNHNN, SYGVQD (reference sequence). The CDR3 is 12 amino acids.

The chain recombines TRBV7-2 with TRBJ2-5, with 9 bases lining up with TRBD2. The CDR3 runs 15 residues. The V gene's germline CDR1 is SGHTA and CDR2 FQGNSA. The ends lost 4 bases at V and 2 bases at J; junction bases unmatched: 5. The CDR3 loop reads CASSSNSGRQETQYF. CDR3 bases: TGTGCCAGCAGCTCCAATAGCGGGAGACAAGAGACCCAGTACTTC.

V usage is TRBV4-1 and J usage is TRBJ2-4; 10 bases align to TRBD1. Trimming removed 0 bases from V and 2 bases from J; junction bases left unmatched: 10. This CDR3 region has 19 residues. Per germline, CDR1 MGHRA and CDR2 YSYEKL. The CDR3 protein is CASSQESGTGVSPKNIQYF. CDR3 nucleotide sequence: TGCGCCAGCAGCCAAGAATCCGGGACAGGGGTTTCCCCCAAAAACATTCAGTACTTC.

The V call is TRBV30, the J call TRBJ1-1, with D hard to call. Germline V gene sequence: CDR1 GTSNPN, CDR2 SVGIG (reference sequence). CDR3 length: 13 residues. The V gene lost 4 bases and the J gene lost 2 bases, with 11 bases spanning the gap. The CDR3 protein is CAWIPSGNTEAFF. In nucleotides, the CDR3 is TGTGCCTGGATCCCTTCCGGTAACACTGAAGCTTTCTTT.

This clone has only one observation. V usage is TRBV27 and J usage is TRBJ1-1, with D tentatively TRBD1 (5 bases). Germline CDR1 and CDR2: MNHEY and SMNVEV (reference sequence). This CDR3 has 13 amino acids. Trimming removed 8 bases from V and 6 bases from J, with 16 bases in between. The CDR3 spells CASSPGGVSEAFF. CDR3 nucleotides: TGTGCCAGCTCCCCCGGGGGGGTATCTGAAGCTTTCTTT.

This clone showed up just a few times. The chain joins TRBV7-2 to TRBJ1-6, with 8 bases matching TRBD1. Germline V lookup: CDR1 SGHTA, CDR2 FQGNSA. This CDR3 contains 14 residues. With V trimmed by 5 bases and J by 7 bases, 4 bases remained unmatched. The CDR3, as DNA: TGTGCCAGCAGCCCCGACAGGGGAAATTCACCCCTCCACTTT. Translating it yields CASSPDRGNSPLHF.

V gene TRBV25-1 combines with J gene TRBJ1-1; D is undetermined. There are 13 residues in the CDR3. Germline lookup yields CDR1 MGHDK and CDR2 SYGVNS. The V end was cut by 5 bases, the J end by 5 bases, with 12 bases between. The DNA of the CDR3 is TGTGCCAGCAGTCTTTCAGGAGGGACTGAAGCTTTCTTT. Translation gives CASSLSGGTEAFF.

The chain joins TRBV28 to TRBJ1-2; unclear D gene. CDR1 is MDHEN and CDR2 is SYDVKM in the germline V gene. Deletions cut 2 bases from V and 10 bases from J, with 17 bases between. The CDR3 spans 14 residues. The chain's CDR3 is CASSLAQAHSVYTF. Here the CDR3 DNA reads TGTGCCAGCAGTTTAGCGCAGGCCCACTCAGTCTACACCTTC.

The chain recombines TRBV7-2 with TRBJ1-1; 8 bases match TRBD1. V was pared by 6 bases and J by 5 bases, with 5 bases of the junction left unmatched. The CDR3 runs to 13 residues. Per the germline V gene, CDR1 is SGHTA and CDR2 is FQGNSA. CDR3 residues: CASRNRGGTEAFF. CDR3 sequence (DNA): TGTGCCAGCAGGAACAGGGGGGGGACTGAAGCTTTCTTT.

This chain uses TRBV28 with TRBJ1-2; D not resolved. V was clipped by 2 bases and J by 4 bases, with 14 bases between them. The CDR3 has 15 amino acids. CDR1 MDHEN and CDR2 SYDVKM come from the germline V gene. The CDR3 DNA reads as TGTGCCAGCAGTTTAGAGGGCGTGGGCATCTATGGCTACACCTTC. It specifies CASSLEGVGIYGYTF.

This clone was counted a single time. The CDR3 sequence is CASSATGTDTQYF. The DNA of the CDR3 is TGTGCCAGCAGTGCGACAGGCACAGATACGCAGTATTTT. The V call is TRBV6-4, the J call TRBJ2-3, with D possibly being TRBD1 (5 bases). Deletions cut 4 bases from V and 1 base from J, with 6 bases between. The CDR3 loop spans 13 amino acids. Germline V gene data show CDR1 as MRHNA and CDR2 as SNTAGT.

The gene calls are TRBV4-1 and TRBJ1-5; unclear D gene. CDR1 MGHRA and CDR2 YSYEKL come from the germline V gene. V was shortened by 0 bases and J by 6 bases, with 12 bases between the two germline ends. The CDR3 length is 15 residues. CDR3 in DNA: TGCGCCAGCAGCCAAGATAGTGAGGGCTTTCAGCCCCAGCATTTT. Translation gives CASSQDSEGFQPQHF.

This chain links TRBV27 with TRBJ1-5; the match to TRBD1 covers 10 bases. The CDR3 consists of 15 residues. V shed 4 bases, J shed 6 bases, and the junction held 6 bases outside the gene matches. Germline assignment: CDR1 MNHEY and CDR2 SMNVEV (reference sequence). CDR3 nucleotide sequence: TGTGCCAGCAGTTCGGGGACAGGGGTGGGTCAGCCCCAGCATTTT. This codes for CASSSGTGVGQPQHF.

On this clone itself: The germline gene is not matched at one end of the junction; a read error may be the cause. This rearrangement joins TRBV18 to TRBJ2-6, with D perhaps matching TRBD2 (5 bases). The CDR3 is 17 amino acids. CDR1 KGHSH and CDR2 LQKENI come from the germline V gene. The CDR3 DNA reads TGTGCCAGCTCCCCACCCGGCGGAGGAGCTGGGGCCAACGTCCTGACTTTC. As protein: CASSPPGGGAGANVLTF. Using reference TRBV18 and TRBJ2-6 for the parts outside the CDR3, the full variable domain is NAGVMQNPRHLVRRRGQEARLRCSPMKGHSHVYWYRQLPEEGLKFMVYLQKENIIDESGMPKERFSAEFPKEGPSILRIQQVVRGDSAAYFCASSPPGGGAGANVLTFGAGSRLTVL.

The chain carries TRBV7-6 and TRBJ2-7; 10 nucleotides match TRBD2. This CDR3 spans 17 amino acids. CDR1 is SGHVS and CDR2 is FNYEAQ in the germline V gene. The V and J ends lost 3 bases and 1 base, in that order; junction bases with no gene match: 9. CDR3: CASSLGSGRFSSYEQYV. As DNA, the CDR3 is TGTGCCAGCAGCTTGGGTAGCGGGAGGTTTTCTTCCTACGAGCAGTACGTC.